Presented here are 2 T cell receptor beta chains from one specimen sequenced in a study of T cell changes during pregnancy in multiple sclerosis (dated by TCRdb to the late 2010s). Library method: the immunoSEQ multiplex PCR assay. TCRdb carries this immuneACCESS record with in-frame sequences only. Its versions omit some clonotypes, under half of them owing to an unresolved V gene in the studies checked, with the rest unexplained. This sample comprises 30,000 to 45,000 clones, roughly 85% of them detected only once. The ten largest clones take up 1.2% of the sample. The specimen comprised CD4+ T cells from peripheral blood mononuclear cells, sampled before pregnancy. These receptors originate from a female donor with multiple sclerosis, enrolled in a pregnancy study.

V gene TRBV4-2 combines with J gene TRBJ2-1; 11 positions match TRBD2. Trimming took 5 bases from V and 7 from J; bases not matched to a gene: 22. The CDR3 has 20 residues. Germline-derived CDR1 and CDR2 are LGHNA and YNFKEQ. CDR3 in DNA: TGTGCCAGCAGCTCACCCGCGGGGGGTACTAGCGGGAGCGGGAGGAATGAGCAGTTCTTC. The encoded protein is CASSSPAGGTSGSGRNEQFF.

The rearrangement links TRBV7-6 to TRBJ1-4; D call uncertain. Per germline, CDR1 SGHVS and CDR2 FNYEAQ. V lost 4 bases and J 8 bases, leaving 17 bases between the germline ends. The CDR3 runs 15 residues. The CDR3 DNA reads TGTGCCAGCAGCTCGGATCTGTCCGGGAGGGAAAAACTGTTTTTT. As protein: CASSSDLSGREKLFF.